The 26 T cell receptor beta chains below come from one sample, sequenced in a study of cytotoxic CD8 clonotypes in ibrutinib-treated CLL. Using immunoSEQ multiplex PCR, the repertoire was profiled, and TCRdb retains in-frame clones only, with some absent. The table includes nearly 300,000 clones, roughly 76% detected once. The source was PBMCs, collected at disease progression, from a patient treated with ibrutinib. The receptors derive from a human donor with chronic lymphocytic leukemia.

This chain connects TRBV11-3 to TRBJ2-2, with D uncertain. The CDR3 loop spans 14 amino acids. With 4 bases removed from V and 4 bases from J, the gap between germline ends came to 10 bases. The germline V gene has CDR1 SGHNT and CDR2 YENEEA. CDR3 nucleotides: TGTGCCAGCAGCTCCCGATCTGGCACCGGGGAGCTGTTTTTT. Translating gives CASSSRSGTGELFF.

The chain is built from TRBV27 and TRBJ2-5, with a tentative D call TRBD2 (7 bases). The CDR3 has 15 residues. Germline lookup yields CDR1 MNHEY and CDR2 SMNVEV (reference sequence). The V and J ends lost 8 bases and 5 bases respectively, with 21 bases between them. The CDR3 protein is CASGGYGGGPETQYF. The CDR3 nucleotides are TGTGCCAGCGGGGGCTATGGGGGAGGGCCGGAGACCCAGTACTTC.

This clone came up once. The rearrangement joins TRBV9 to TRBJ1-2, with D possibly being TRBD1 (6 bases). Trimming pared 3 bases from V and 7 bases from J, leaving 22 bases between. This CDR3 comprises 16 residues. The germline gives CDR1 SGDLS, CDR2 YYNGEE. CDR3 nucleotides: TGTGCCAGCAGCGCTCGGGGGCGCAAGGATCTTGGTGGCTACACCTTC. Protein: CASSARGRKDLGGYTF.

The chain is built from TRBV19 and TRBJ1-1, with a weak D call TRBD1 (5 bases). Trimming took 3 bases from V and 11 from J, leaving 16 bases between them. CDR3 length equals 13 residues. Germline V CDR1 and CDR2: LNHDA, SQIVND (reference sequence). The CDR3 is CASSMVPGGKAFF. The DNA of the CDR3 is TGTGCCAGTAGTATGGTGCCGGGGGGAAAGGCTTTCTTT.

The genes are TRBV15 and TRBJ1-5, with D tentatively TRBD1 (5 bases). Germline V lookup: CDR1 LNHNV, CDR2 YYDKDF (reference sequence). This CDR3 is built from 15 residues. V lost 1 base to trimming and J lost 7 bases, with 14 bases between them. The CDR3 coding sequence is TGTGCCACCAGCAGAGGCAGGGTTTTTGAACAGCCCCAGCATTTT. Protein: CATSRGRVFEQPQHF.

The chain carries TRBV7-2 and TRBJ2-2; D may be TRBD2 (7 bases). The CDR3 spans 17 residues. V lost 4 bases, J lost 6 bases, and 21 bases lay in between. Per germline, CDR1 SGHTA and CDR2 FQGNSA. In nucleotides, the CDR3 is TGTGCCAGCAGCTCGCGGGGGCGCACTAGGTCGGCCGGGGAGCTGTTTTTT. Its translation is CASSSRGRTRSAGELFF.

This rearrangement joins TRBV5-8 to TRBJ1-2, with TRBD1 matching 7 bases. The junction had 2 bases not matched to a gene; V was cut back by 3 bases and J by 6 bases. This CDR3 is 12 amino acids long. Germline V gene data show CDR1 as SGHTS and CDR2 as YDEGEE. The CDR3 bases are TGTGCCAGCAGCTCCGACAGGGATGGCTACACCTTC. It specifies CASSSDRDGYTF.

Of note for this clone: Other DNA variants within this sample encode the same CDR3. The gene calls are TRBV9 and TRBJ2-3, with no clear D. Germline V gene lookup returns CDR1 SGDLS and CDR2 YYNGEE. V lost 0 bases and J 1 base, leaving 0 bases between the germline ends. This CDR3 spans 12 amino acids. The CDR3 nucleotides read TGTGCCAGCAGCGTAGGCACAGATACGCAGTATTTT. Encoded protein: CASSVGTDTQYF.

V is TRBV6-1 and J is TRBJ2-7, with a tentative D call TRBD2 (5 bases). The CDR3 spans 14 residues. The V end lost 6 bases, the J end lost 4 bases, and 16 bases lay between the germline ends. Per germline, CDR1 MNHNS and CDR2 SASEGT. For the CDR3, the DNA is TGTGCCAGCAGGGGAAACGGGGTGCGATACGAGCAGTACTTC. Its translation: CASRGNGVRYEQYF.

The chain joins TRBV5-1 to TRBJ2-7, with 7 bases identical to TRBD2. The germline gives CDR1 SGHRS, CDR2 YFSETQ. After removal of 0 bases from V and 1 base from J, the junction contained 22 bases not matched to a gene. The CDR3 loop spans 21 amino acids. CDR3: CASSLDVGRLSSGGGSYEQYF. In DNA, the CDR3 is TGCGCCAGCAGCTTGGACGTCGGTAGACTCTCGAGTGGCGGGGGATCCTACGAGCAGTACTTC.

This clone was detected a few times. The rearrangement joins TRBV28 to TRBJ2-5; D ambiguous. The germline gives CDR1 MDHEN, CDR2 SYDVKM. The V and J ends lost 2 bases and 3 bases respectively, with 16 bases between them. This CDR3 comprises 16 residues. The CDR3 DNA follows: TGTGCCAGCAGTTTAGCGAGTGCCCGCCACGAAGAGACCCAGTACTTC. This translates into CASSLASARHEETQYF.

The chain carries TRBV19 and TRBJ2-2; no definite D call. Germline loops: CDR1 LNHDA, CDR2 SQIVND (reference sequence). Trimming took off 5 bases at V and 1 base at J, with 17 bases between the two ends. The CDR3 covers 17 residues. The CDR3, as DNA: TGTGCCAGTAGTGCTGACCGGGTACTCGGGAACACCGGGGAGCTGTTTTTT. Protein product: CASSADRVLGNTGELFF.

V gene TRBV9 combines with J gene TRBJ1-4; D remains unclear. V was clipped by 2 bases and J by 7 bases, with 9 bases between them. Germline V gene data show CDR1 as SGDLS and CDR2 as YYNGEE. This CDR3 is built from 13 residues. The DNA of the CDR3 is TGTGCCAGCAGCGTCATCCCTGCTGAAAAACTGTTTTTT. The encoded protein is CASSVIPAEKLFF.

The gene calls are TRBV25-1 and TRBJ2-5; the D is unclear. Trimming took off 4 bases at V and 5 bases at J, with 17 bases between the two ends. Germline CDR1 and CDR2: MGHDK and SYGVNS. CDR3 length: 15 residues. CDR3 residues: CASSGFSRYAETQYF. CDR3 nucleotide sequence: TGTGCCAGCAGTGGATTCTCCCGATACGCGGAGACCCAGTACTTC.

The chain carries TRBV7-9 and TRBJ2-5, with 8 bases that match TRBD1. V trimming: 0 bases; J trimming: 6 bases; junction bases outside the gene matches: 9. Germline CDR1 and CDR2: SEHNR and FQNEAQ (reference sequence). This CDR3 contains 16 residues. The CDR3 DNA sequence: TGTGCCAGCAGCTTAGCTGGGACAGGCCCCAAGCAGACCCAGTACTTC. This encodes CASSLAGTGPKQTQYF.

The CDR3 region is CASSLEGGRAKNIQYF. CDR3 nucleotides: TGTGCCAGCAGCTTGGAGGGCGGGAGGGCCAAAAACATTCAGTACTTC. The chain uses TRBV5-4 and TRBJ2-4, with 8 bases aligning to TRBD2. V was clipped by 0 bases and J by 1 base; unmatched bases: 3. CDR1 SGHNT and CDR2 YYREEE come from the germline V gene (reference sequence). The CDR3 covers 16 residues.

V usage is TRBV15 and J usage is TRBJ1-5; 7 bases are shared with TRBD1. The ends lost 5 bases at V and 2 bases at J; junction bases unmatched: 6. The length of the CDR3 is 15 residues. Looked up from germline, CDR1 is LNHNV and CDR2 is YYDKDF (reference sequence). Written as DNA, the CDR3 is TGTGCCACCAGCGGAGGGGGCTTGGGCAATCAGCCCCAGCATTTT. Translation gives CATSGGGLGNQPQHF.

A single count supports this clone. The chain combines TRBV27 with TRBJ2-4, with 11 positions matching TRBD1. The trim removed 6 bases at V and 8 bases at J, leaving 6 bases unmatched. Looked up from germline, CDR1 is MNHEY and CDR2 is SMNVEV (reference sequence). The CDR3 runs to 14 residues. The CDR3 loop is CASSPRDRGDIQYF. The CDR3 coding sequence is TGTGCCAGCAGCCCCCGGGACAGGGGGGACATTCAGTACTTC.

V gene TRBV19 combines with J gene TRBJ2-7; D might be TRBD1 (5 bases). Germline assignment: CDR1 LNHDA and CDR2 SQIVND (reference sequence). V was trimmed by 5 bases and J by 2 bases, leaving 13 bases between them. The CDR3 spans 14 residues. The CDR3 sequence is CASSPPGSPYEQYF. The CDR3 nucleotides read TGTGCCAGTAGTCCACCAGGGTCCCCCTACGAGCAGTACTTC.

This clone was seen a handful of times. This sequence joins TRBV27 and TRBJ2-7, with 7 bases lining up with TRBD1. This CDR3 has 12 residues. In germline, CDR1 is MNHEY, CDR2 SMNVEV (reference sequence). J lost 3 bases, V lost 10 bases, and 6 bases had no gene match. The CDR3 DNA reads TGTGCCACACGACAGGGTGTCTACGAGCAGTACTTC. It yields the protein CATRQGVYEQYF.

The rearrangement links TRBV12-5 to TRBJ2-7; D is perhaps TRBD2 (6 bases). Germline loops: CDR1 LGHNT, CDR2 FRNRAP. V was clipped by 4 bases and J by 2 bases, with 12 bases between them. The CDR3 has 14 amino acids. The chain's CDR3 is CASGYRDWTYEQYF. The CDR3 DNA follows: TGTGCTAGTGGTTACCGGGACTGGACCTACGAGCAGTACTTC.

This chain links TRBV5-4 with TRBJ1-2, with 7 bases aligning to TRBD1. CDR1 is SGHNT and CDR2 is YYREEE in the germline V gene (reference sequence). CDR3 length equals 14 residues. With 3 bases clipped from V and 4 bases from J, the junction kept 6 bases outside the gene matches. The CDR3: CASSWDSGGYGYTF. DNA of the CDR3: TGTGCCAGCAGCTGGGACAGCGGCGGCTATGGCTACACCTTC.

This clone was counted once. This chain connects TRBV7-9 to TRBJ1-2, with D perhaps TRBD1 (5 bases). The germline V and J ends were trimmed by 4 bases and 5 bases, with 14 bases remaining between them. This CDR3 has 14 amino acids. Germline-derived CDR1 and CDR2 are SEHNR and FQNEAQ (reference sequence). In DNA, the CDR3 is TGTGCCAGCAGCTCGACGACAGCCGGTTATGGCTACACCTTC. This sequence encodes CASSSTTAGYGYTF.

The CDR3 here is CASRIRGLRQETQYF. The CDR3 DNA sequence: TGTGCCAGCAGGATTAGGGGACTTAGACAAGAGACCCAGTACTTC. The rearrangement uses TRBV11-2 and TRBJ2-5; tentative D call: TRBD2 (6 bases). CDR1 SGHAT and CDR2 FQNNGV come from the germline V gene. Trimming cost V 6 bases and J 2 bases, with 16 bases left between them. This CDR3 has 15 residues. The complete variable domain, with remaining parts taken from reference TRBV11-2 and TRBJ2-5, reads EAGVAQSPRYKIIEKRQSVAFWCNPISGHATLYWYQQILGQGPKLLIQFQNNGVVDDSQLPKDRFSAERLKGVDSTLKIQPAKLEDSAVYLCASRIRGLRQETQYFGPGTRLLVL.

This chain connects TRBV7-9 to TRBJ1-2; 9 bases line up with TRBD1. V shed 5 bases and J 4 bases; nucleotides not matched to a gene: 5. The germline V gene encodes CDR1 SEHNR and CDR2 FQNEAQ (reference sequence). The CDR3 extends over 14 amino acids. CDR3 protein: CASSGPGQGYGYTF. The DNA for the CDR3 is TGTGCCAGCAGCGGACCGGGACAGGGCTATGGCTACACCTTC.

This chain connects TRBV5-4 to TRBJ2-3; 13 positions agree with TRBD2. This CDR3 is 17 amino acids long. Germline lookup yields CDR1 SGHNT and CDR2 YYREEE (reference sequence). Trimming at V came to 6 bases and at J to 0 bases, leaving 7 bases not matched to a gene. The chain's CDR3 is CASNGLAGEESTDTQYF. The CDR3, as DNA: TGTGCCAGCAACGGACTAGCGGGAGAGGAAAGCACAGATACGCAGTATTTT.